Listed here are 21 T cell receptor beta chains from one sample, sequenced in a study of control samples from healthy donors and cancer patients. Assay used: immunoSEQ multiplex PCR; TCRdb lists only in-frame clones, some missing. This sample has around 150,000 clones; 89% occur once, and the top ten carry roughly 5%. The material sequenced was blood. These receptors were obtained from a man aged 25 to 45 in good health.

This chain links TRBV6-5 with TRBJ2-5; unclear D gene. This CDR3 region has 12 residues. Trimming removed 6 bases from V and 5 bases from J, with 10 bases in between. Germline V CDR1 and CDR2: MNHEY, SVGAGI. The CDR3 sequence is CASSQRRETQYF. The DNA of the CDR3 is TGTGCCAGCAGCCAACGCAGGGAGACCCAGTACTTC.

The chain uses TRBV3-1 (or the pseudogene TRBV3-2) and TRBJ1-2; D is unresolved. Trimming took 0 bases from V and 8 from J, leaving 10 bases between them. From germline, CDR1 is LGHDT and CDR2 YNNKEL (reference sequence). This CDR3 has 13 residues. CDR3 in DNA: TGTGCCAGCAGCCAAGACCCACGCCCAGGCTACACCTTC. Translated: CASSQDPRPGYTF.

This clone came up once. V is TRBV11-2 and J is TRBJ2-7, with D unclear. Germline V gene data show CDR1 as SGHAT and CDR2 as FQNNGV. V lost 0 bases and J lost 3, with 9 bases in between. CDR3 size: 14 residues. The CDR3 loop reads CASSLDRGNYEQYF. CDR3 bases: TGTGCCAGCAGCTTAGATCGTGGGAACTACGAGCAGTACTTC.

The V call is TRBV7-9, the J call TRBJ1-5; unclear D gene. Germline CDR1 and CDR2: SEHNR and FQNEAQ (reference sequence). The CDR3 has 14 amino acids. V dropped 5 bases and J dropped 1 base, with 9 bases sitting between them. The CDR3: CASSTASSNQPQHF. The CDR3 DNA reads as TGTGCCAGCAGCACCGCATCCAGCAATCAGCCCCAGCATTTT.

The chain has TRBV18 and TRBJ2-7, with 8 bases identical to TRBD1. CDR1 and CDR2 (germline): KGHSH, LQKENI. The V segment lost 5 bases and the J segment 1 base; nucleotides outside the gene matches: 10. This CDR3 has 16 residues. In DNA, the CDR3 is TGTGCCAGCTCAACGCAACAGGGGGTCGGGTCCTACGAGCAGTACTTC. This gives the protein CASSTQQGVGSYEQYF. The full variable domain, its missing parts supplied by reference TRBV18 and TRBJ2-7, is NAGVMQNPRHLVRRRGQEARLRCSPMKGHSHVYWYRQLPEEGLKFMVYLQKENIIDESGMPKERFSAEFPKEGPSILRIQQVVRGDSAAYFCASSTQQGVGSYEQYFGPGTRLTVT.

This chain uses TRBV9 with TRBJ1-1, with unresolved D. CDR3 length equals 13 residues. The germline V and J ends were trimmed by 3 bases and 0 bases, with 6 bases remaining between them. Germline loops: CDR1 SGDLS, CDR2 YYNGEE. The chain's CDR3 is CASSATVNTEAFF. The DNA of the CDR3 is TGTGCCAGCAGCGCTACAGTGAACACTGAAGCTTTCTTT.

The chain couples TRBV5-1 to TRBJ1-3; 7 nucleotides align to TRBD1. The CDR3 is 17 amino acids. Germline CDR1 is SGHRS and CDR2 is YFSETQ. With 3 bases clipped from V and 4 bases from J, the junction kept 13 bases outside the gene matches. CDR3 coding DNA: TGCGCCAGCAGCTGGCCAACGGGGCAGGGGGAAGGAAACACCATATATTTT. Its protein product is CASSWPTGQGEGNTIYF.

V usage is TRBV28 and J usage is TRBJ2-5, with TRBD1 identical over 8 bases. This CDR3 spans 17 amino acids. CDR1 is MDHEN, CDR2 SYDVKM, per germline. Trimming cost V 1 base and J 3 bases; bases outside gene matches: 10. CDR3 protein: CASSLSDRVRSKETQYF. CDR3 coding DNA: TGTGCCAGCAGTTTATCGGACAGGGTACGGTCGAAAGAGACCCAGTACTTC.

V usage is TRBV19 and J usage is TRBJ2-5, with TRBD2 identical over 10 bases. J lost 2 bases, V lost 8 bases, and 17 bases had no gene match. The length of the CDR3 is 18 residues. The germline V gene encodes CDR1 LNHDA and CDR2 SQIVND (reference sequence). CDR3 residues: CASSDSGGRTSGQETQYF. The DNA for the CDR3 is TGTGCCAGTTCCGACTCAGGGGGCCGGACTAGCGGACAAGAGACCCAGTACTTC.

This chain links TRBV24-1 with TRBJ1-1, with a tentative D call TRBD1 (6 bases). The CDR3 length is 11 residues. V gave up 9 bases and J gave up 7 bases, with 11 bases separating them. Germline CDR1 and CDR2: KGHDR and SFDVKD. The CDR3, as DNA: TGTGCCACCCGGGACACCCTTGAAGCTTTCTTT. As protein: CATRDTLEAFF.

The table lists this clone with a count of one. J is TRBJ1-2 and V is TRBV10-3; weak D call: TRBD1 (5 bases). The CDR3 runs 13 residues. V lost 5 bases, J lost 2 bases, and 9 bases lay in between. Germline CDR1 is ENHRY and CDR2 is SYGVKD. DNA for the CDR3: TGTGCCATCAGTTCCGGGGGGAACTATGGCTACACCTTC. Its translation is CAISSGGNYGYTF.

This chain joins TRBV6-6 and TRBJ1-5; D is uncertain. The V gene lost 6 bases and the J gene lost 3 bases, with 15 bases spanning the gap. Germline CDR1 and CDR2: MNHNY and SVGAGI (reference sequence). CDR3 size: 15 residues. The DNA for the CDR3 is TGTGCCAGCAGCCATACAGTCACCCTCAATCAGCCCCAGCATTTT. Translated: CASSHTVTLNQPQHF.

V usage is TRBV7-2 and J usage is TRBJ2-7; 7 nucleotides line up with TRBD1. Germline V gene data show CDR1 as SGHTA and CDR2 as FQGNSA. This CDR3 has 13 amino acids. V was pared by 7 bases and J by 3 bases, with 6 bases of the junction left unmatched. The DNA of the CDR3 is TGTGCCAGCAAGGGGACAGCCCGCTACGAGCAGTACTTC. Its protein is CASKGTARYEQYF.

The chain links TRBV7-9 to TRBJ2-1; 9 positions match TRBD2. V was pared by 1 base and J by 12 bases, with 13 bases of the junction left unmatched. This CDR3 has 16 residues. Germline CDR1 SEHNR, CDR2 FQNEAQ (reference sequence). Here the CDR3 DNA reads TGTGCCAGCAGCTTAGATCAGCGGGAGGTGCGGCCGCGGCAGTTCTTC. This sequence encodes CASSLDQREVRPRQFF. The complete variable domain, with remaining parts taken from reference TRBV7-9 and TRBJ2-1, reads DTGVSQNPRHKITKRGQNVTFRCDPISEHNRLYWYRQTLGQGPEFLTYFQNEAQLEKSRLLSDRFSAERPKGSFSTLEIQRTEQGDSAMYLCASSLDQREVRPRQFFGPGTRLTVL.

The J gene is TRBJ2-7, the V gene TRBV29-1; D may match TRBD1 or TRBD2 (7 bases each). The CDR3 sequence is 15 residues long. From germline, CDR1 is SQVTM and CDR2 ANQGSEA. The V and J ends lost 6 bases and 3 bases respectively, with 21 bases between them. The CDR3 coding sequence is TGCAGCGTCCGCGGGGGAGGGGGCAGTGGCTACGAGCAGTACTTC. Amino acid sequence: CSVRGGGGSGYEQYF.

The V gene is TRBV5-3, the J gene TRBJ2-7; 9 positions agree with TRBD1. TRBV5-3 is given ORF status, its function remaining uncertain. This CDR3 comprises 14 residues. The V and J ends lost 5 bases and 5 bases, in that order; junction bases with no gene match: 8. The CDR3: CARRTGQGCNEQYF. DNA of the CDR3: TGTGCCAGAAGAACGGGACAGGGATGTAACGAGCAGTACTTC.

The chain joins TRBV7-3 to TRBJ2-7; D is unclear. The V gene's germline CDR1 is SGHTA and CDR2 FQGTGA. Trimming pared 2 bases from V and 2 bases from J, leaving 13 bases between. CDR3 length: 15 amino acids. CDR3 sequence reads: CASSLRRSIAYEQYF. Here the CDR3 DNA reads TGTGCCAGCAGCTTACGCCGGTCAATCGCCTACGAGCAGTACTTC.

The chain joins TRBV25-1 to TRBJ2-2; 9 positions agree with TRBD2. Germline-derived CDR1 and CDR2 are MGHDK and SYGVNS. V lost 2 bases, J lost 5 bases, and 6 bases stayed unmatched. The CDR3 length is 16 residues. The CDR3 DNA sequence: TGTGCCAGCAGTGAAAGGTCGGGACTAGCAACCGGGGAGCTGTTTTTT. Translating gives CASSERSGLATGELFF.

The V and J genes are TRBV5-8 and TRBJ2-4; D gene ambiguous. This CDR3 is built from 14 residues. V dropped 0 bases and J dropped 4 bases, with 8 bases sitting between them. Germline V gene lookup returns CDR1 SGHTS and CDR2 YDEGEE. This chain's CDR3 is CASSLAGEKNIQYF. The CDR3 DNA follows: TGTGCCAGCAGCTTGGCCGGAGAGAAAAACATTCAGTACTTC.

The chain links TRBV7-9 to TRBJ2-2; D may be TRBD1 (6 bases). CDR1 and CDR2 (germline): SEHNR, FQNEAQ (reference sequence). The CDR3 is made up of 16 amino acids. With 0 bases removed from V and 7 bases from J, the gap between germline ends came to 15 bases. Here the CDR3 reads CASSLAGQGIGGELFF. CDR3 DNA sequence: TGTGCCAGCAGCTTAGCCGGGCAGGGGATCGGCGGGGAGCTGTTTTTT.

This clone was detected only once. V usage is TRBV12-5 and J usage is TRBJ2-5; tentative D call: TRBD1 (6 bases). V was shortened by 5 bases and J by 4 bases, with 17 bases between the two germline ends. Germline assignment: CDR1 LGHNT and CDR2 FRNRAP. The CDR3 length is 15 residues. The CDR3: CASGSPQGLRETQYF. Here the CDR3 DNA reads TGTGCTAGTGGTAGCCCCCAGGGGTTAAGAGAGACCCAGTACTTC.